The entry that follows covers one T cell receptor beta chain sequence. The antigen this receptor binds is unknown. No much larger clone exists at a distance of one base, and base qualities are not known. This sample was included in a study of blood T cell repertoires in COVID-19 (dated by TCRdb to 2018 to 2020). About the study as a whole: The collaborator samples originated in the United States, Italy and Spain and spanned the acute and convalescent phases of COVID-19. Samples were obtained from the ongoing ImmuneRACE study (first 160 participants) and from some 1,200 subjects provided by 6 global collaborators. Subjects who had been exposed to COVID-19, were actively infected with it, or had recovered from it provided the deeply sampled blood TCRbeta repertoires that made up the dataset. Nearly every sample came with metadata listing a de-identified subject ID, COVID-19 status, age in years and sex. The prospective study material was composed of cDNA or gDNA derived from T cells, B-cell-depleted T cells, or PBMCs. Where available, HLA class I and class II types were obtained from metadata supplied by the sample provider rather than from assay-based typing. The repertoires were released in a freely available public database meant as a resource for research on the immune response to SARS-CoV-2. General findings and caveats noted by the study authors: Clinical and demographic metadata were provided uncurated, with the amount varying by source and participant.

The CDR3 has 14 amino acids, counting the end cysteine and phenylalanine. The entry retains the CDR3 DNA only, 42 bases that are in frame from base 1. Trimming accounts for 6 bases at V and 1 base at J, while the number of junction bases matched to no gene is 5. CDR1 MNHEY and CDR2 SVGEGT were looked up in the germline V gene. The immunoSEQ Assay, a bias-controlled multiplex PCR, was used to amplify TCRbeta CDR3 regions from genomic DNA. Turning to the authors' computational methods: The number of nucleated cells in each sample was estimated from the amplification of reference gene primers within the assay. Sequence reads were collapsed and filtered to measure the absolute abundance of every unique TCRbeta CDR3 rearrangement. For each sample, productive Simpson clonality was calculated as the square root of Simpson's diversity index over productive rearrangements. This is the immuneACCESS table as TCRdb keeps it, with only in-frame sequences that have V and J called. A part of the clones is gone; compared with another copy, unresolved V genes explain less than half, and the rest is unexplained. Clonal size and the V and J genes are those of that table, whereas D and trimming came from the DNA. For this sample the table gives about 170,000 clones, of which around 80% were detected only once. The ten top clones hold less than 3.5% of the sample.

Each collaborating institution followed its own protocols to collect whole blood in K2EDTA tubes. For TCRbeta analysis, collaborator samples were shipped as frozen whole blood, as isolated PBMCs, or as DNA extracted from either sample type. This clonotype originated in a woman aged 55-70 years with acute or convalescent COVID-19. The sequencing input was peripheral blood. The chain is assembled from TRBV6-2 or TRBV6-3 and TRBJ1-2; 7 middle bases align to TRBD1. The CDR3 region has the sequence CASSRQGLNYGYTF. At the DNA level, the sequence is TGTGCCAGCAGCCGACAGGGTCTTAACTATGGCTACACCTTC.